Listed here are 10 T cell receptor beta chains from one sample, sequenced in a study of T cell responses to AZD1222 COVID-19 vaccine. Only in-frame clones appear in the TCRdb table, and some are missing; sequencing was by immunoSEQ multiplex PCR. Here the sample spans 95,000 to 150,000 clones, approximately 85% being singletons. Sequences were derived from peripheral blood, sampled on day 0 of AZD1222 vaccination. The receptors were sampled from an adult in good health.

This chain connects TRBV5-8 to TRBJ2-5, with 8 bases aligning to TRBD1. The length of the CDR3 is 15 residues. Germline assignment: CDR1 SGHTS and CDR2 YDEGEE. V shed 2 bases, J shed 5 bases, and the junction held 8 bases outside the gene matches. Here the CDR3 DNA reads TGTGCCAGCAGCTTCTCAGGGGGCGGATTTGAGACCCAGTACTTC. Residues: CASSFSGGGFETQYF.

This clone was picked up one time. The V and J genes are TRBV5-8 and TRBJ2-3, with 12 bases matching TRBD2. The germline V gene encodes CDR1 SGHTS and CDR2 YDEGEE. The CDR3 consists of 18 residues. V was clipped by 1 base and J by 5 bases; unmatched bases: 11. The CDR3 reads CASSLFPRTSGEIDTQYF. CDR3 DNA sequence: TGTGCCAGCAGCTTGTTTCCGCGGACTAGCGGGGAGATAGATACGCAGTATTTT.

The CDR3 is CASSLNPLGTEAFF. The CDR3 nucleotides read TGTGCCAGCAGCTTGAACCCTCTGGGCACTGAAGCTTTCTTT. This sequence joins TRBV5-4 and TRBJ1-1, with D unclear. The V and J ends lost 1 base and 4 bases respectively, with 11 bases between them. Germline CDR1 and CDR2: SGHNT and YYREEE (reference sequence). CDR3 length equals 14 residues.

This clone was detected once. The chain uses TRBV12-3 or TRBV12-4 and TRBJ1-6; unclear D gene. The CDR3 totals 13 residues. The V end was cut by 5 bases, the J end by 10 bases, with 12 bases between. The CDR3 DNA reads TGTGCCAGCAGTGGTCGGGGAGAATCACCCCTCCACTTT. Translating it yields CASSGRGESPLHF.

The rearrangement links TRBV10-3 to TRBJ2-1, with TRBD2 matching over 10 bases. Per the germline V gene, CDR1 is ENHRY and CDR2 is SYGVKD. The CDR3 runs 15 residues. Losses at the gene ends were 6 bases for V and 7 bases for J; bases not matched to a gene: 9. The CDR3 nucleotides are TGTGCCATCAGGGCCACTAGCGGGGTTTCGAATGAGCAGTTCTTC. The encoded protein is CAIRATSGVSNEQFF.

This clone appeared a few times. V is TRBV11-2 and J is TRBJ1-1, with D hard to call. CDR1 is SGHAT and CDR2 is FQNNGV in the germline V gene. Trimming pared 3 bases from V and 1 base from J, leaving 12 bases between. The CDR3 totals 15 residues. CDR3 DNA sequence: TGTGCCAGCAGCTTGCTCGGGAGAGGGAACACTGAAGCTTTCTTT. Translating gives CASSLLGRGNTEAFF.

The J gene is TRBJ2-7, the V gene TRBV6-1, with D maybe TRBD2 (6 bases). This CDR3 contains 15 residues. The germline V gene has CDR1 MNHNS and CDR2 SASEGT. V lost 2 bases to trimming and J lost 0 bases, with 11 bases between them. CDR3: CASSELGGSSYEQYF. CDR3 coding DNA: TGTGCCAGCAGTGAATTGGGGGGAAGCTCCTACGAGCAGTACTTC.

V and J are TRBV7-2 and TRBJ2-2; 8 bases are shared with TRBD2. After removal of 3 bases from V and 3 bases from J, the junction contained 0 bases not matched to a gene. The CDR3 is 14 residues long. The V gene's germline CDR1 is SGHTA and CDR2 FQGNSA. Written as DNA, the CDR3 is TGTGCCAGCAGCTTCGGGGGGGACACCGGGGAGCTGTTTTTT. Protein product: CASSFGGDTGELFF.

This chain links TRBV7-9 with TRBJ1-5; 7 bases map to TRBD1. V shed 5 bases and J 3 bases; nucleotides not matched to a gene: 4. This CDR3 region has 14 residues. Germline CDR1 and CDR2: SEHNR and FQNEAQ (reference sequence). DNA for the CDR3: TGTGCCAGCAGCCGGACAGGCCTCAATCAGCCCCAGCATTTT. Translated: CASSRTGLNQPQHF. Based on the CDR3 plus reference TRBV7-9 and TRBJ1-5, the full variable domain is DTGVSQNPRHKITKRGQNVTFRCDPISEHNRLYWYRQTLGQGPEFLTYFQNEAQLEKSRLLSDRFSAERPKGSFSTLEIQRTEQGDSAMYLCASSRTGLNQPQHFGDGTRLSIL.

This clone was seen more than once but under ten times. The chain combines TRBV5-1 with TRBJ2-7; the D gene could be TRBD1 or TRBD2 (5 bases each). CDR3 length: 13 residues. V gave up 5 bases and J gave up 3 bases, with 12 bases separating them. In germline, CDR1 is SGHRS, CDR2 YFSETQ. CDR3 sequence reads: CASSTGRFYEQYF. The CDR3 bases are TGCGCCAGCAGTACGGGACGGTTCTACGAGCAGTACTTC.